This T cell receptor beta chain was sequenced for a study of blood T cell repertoires in COVID-19. Study background: The United States, Italy and Spain were the sources of the acute and convalescent COVID-19 samples. Sources were T cells, B-cell-depleted T cells, or PBMCs; the material itself was cDNA or gDNA.

Authors' processing steps: Amplification of reference gene primers provided the estimated nucleated cell counts. TCRdb's table, derived via immunoSEQ multiplex PCR, lists solely in-frame clones and lacks some. V and J calls and clone size are as listed in that table; D and trimming were resolved from the DNA. The sample yields almost 300,000 clones, approximately 86% seen once. The germline V gene has CDR1 SGHNT and CDR2 YYREEE (reference sequence). V lost 4 bases and J lost 1, with 20 bases in between. The CDR3 has 17 amino acids. The sequenced material came from peripheral blood. This sequence joins TRBV5-4 and TRBJ2-5; TRBD2 might be the D (6 bases). The receptor comes from a man between 65 and 85 years old with acute or convalescent COVID-19. CDR3 loop: CASSPWVAAGTQETQYF. CDR3 sequence (DNA): TGTGCCAGCAGCCCATGGGTAGCAGCGGGTACCCAAGAGACCCAGTACTTC.